This TCR beta chain emerged from a study of technical replicates of blood from a handful of donors. TCRdb's table, derived via immunoSEQ multiplex PCR, lists solely in-frame clones and lacks some. The table lists roughly 59,000 clones, around 86% of them singletons. Between the trimmed V and J ends, which lost 4 bases and 0 bases, there was a span of 13 bases. The CDR3 has 15 amino acids. Germline V lookup: CDR1 SGHKS, CDR2 YYEKEE (reference sequence). The clonotype comes from a human donor in good health. Some clones in this sample may be carry-over from other donors' samples. The chain uses TRBV5-5 and TRBJ1-1, with D hard to call. The sequenced sample consisted of PBMCs. DNA for the CDR3: TGTGCCAGCAGCCTGGACGGAGCCATGAACACTGAAGCTTTCTTT. This encodes CASSLDGAMNTEAFF.